This T cell receptor (beta chain) was found in a study of blood T cells in healthy people across ages. For the study at large: With template switching, about one barcoded beta molecule was captured per two T cells.

Using a J-beta primer mix together with a sample-barcoded 5' primer, a second PCR was run for 7 to 11 cycles. Each of the samples gave a minimum of 2.5 million paired-end reads that contained CDR3. TCRdb ran MiXCR on the 5' RACE reads and lists one entry per CDR3 protein. This sample yields over a million distinct CDR3 sequences, of which roughly a quarter are seen a single time; less than 0.75% belongs to the top ten. Study-level results: Diversity estimates drawn from one million T cells were deemed underestimates.

Points on this clonotype: The antigen is unknown.

CDR3 length equals 15 residues. V lost 4 bases, J lost 7 bases, and 20 bases lay in between. Germline CDR1 reads SGHDT; CDR2 reads YYEEEE. These data also featured in a second study, about T cells of mothers and their children. That work contributes: Researchers put all of the extracted RNA into cDNA synthesis, using roughly 1.5 ug per 15 ul.

The sequenced sample consisted of blood. The receptor was derived from a girl aged 2 to 10 in good health. The chain joins TRBV5-6 to TRBJ2-5; possibly TRBD1 for D (7 bases). Here the CDR3 DNA reads TGTGCCAGCAGCCTGGTCAGGGGGGACTCGGGGACCCAGTACTTC. This gives the protein CASSLVRGDSGTQYF.